Presented here are 29 T cell receptor beta chains from one specimen sequenced in a study of cytomegalovirus exposure and HLA in healthy donors (dated 2017 in TCRdb). Library construction relied on the immunoSEQ multiplex PCR assay. For the multiplex PCR, a mixture combining 60 forward primers for TCR Vbeta segments and 13 reverse primers for TCR Jbeta segments was used. TCRdb obtained this table from immuneACCESS and retained in-frame rearrangements with V and J assigned. These tables miss some clones; where compared with another copy, unresolved V genes account for less than half of the shortfall, and the remainder is unexplained. This sample comprises about 160,000 clones, roughly 87% of them detected only once. About 0.9% of the sample belongs to the ten largest clones. Specimen: PBMCs. These TCRs come from a woman between 25 and 40 years old in good health and CMV-seronegative.

V and J are TRBV23-1 and TRBJ2-1, with D tentatively TRBD2 (6 bases). TRBV23-1 is an open reading frame whose function is uncertain. The V end lost 1 base, the J end lost 6 bases, and 10 bases lay between the germline ends. The CDR3 loop spans 14 amino acids. DNA for the CDR3: TGCGCCAGCAGTCAATTGGTGGAGGGCAATGAGCAGTTCTTC. It yields the protein CASSQLVEGNEQFF.

The chain links TRBV7-9 to TRBJ2-7; D gene ambiguous. V was pared by 5 bases and J by 0 bases, with 11 bases between. CDR1 SEHNR and CDR2 FQNEAQ come from the germline V gene (reference sequence). The CDR3 is 14 amino acids. For the CDR3, the DNA is TGTGCCAGCAGCGACACACAGAGCTCCTACGAGCAGTACTTC. Translation gives CASSDTQSSYEQYF.

This rearrangement joins TRBV30 to TRBJ1-5; D uncertain. V lost 1 base, J lost 5 bases, and 6 bases lay in between. The germline gives CDR1 GTSNPN, CDR2 SVGIG (reference sequence). The CDR3 length is 12 residues. The CDR3 DNA follows: TGTGCCTGGAGTGGGTCGGATCAGCCCCAGCATTTT. This codes for CAWSGSDQPQHF. The variable domain in full, with the rest retrieved from reference TRBV30 and TRBJ1-5, is SQTIHQWPATLVQPVGSPLSLECTVEGTSNPNLYWYRQAAGRGLQLLFYSVGIGQISSEVPQNLSASRPQDRQFILSSKKLLLSDSGFYLCAWSGSDQPQHFGDGTRLSIL.

The CDR3: CATSGRTGTYEQYF. DNA of the CDR3: TGTGCCACCAGCGGACGGACAGGGACGTACGAGCAGTACTTC. The chain combines TRBV15 with TRBJ2-7; 8 nucleotides match TRBD1. The length of the CDR3 is 14 residues. V trimming: 5 bases; J trimming: 4 bases; junction bases outside the gene matches: 7. Per germline, CDR1 LNHNV and CDR2 YYDKDF (reference sequence). Together with reference TRBV15 and TRBJ2-7, the CDR3 gives the full variable domain: DAMVIQNPRYQVTQFGKPVTLSCSQTLNHNVMYWYQQKSSQAPKLLFHYYDKDFNNEADTPDNFQSRRPNTSFCFLDIRSPGLGDTAMYLCATSGRTGTYEQYFGPGTRLTVT.

The V call is TRBV9, the J call TRBJ1-3; D may be TRBD1 (5 bases). V gave up 3 bases and J gave up 1 base, with 8 bases separating them. This CDR3 has 14 residues. Germline-derived CDR1 and CDR2 are SGDLS and YYNGEE. This CDR3 reads CASSAGTSGNTIYF. The DNA for the CDR3 is TGTGCCAGCAGCGCAGGGACTTCTGGAAACACCATATATTTT. The entire variable domain, with the rest obtained from reference TRBV9 and TRBJ1-3, is as follows: DSGVTQTPKHLITATGQRVTLRCSPRSGDLSVYWYQQSLDQGLQFLIQYYNGEERAKGNILERFSAQQFPDLHSELNLSSLELGDSALYFCASSAGTSGNTIYFGEGSWLTVV.

The chain is built from TRBV5-1 and TRBJ1-1; 7 nucleotides line up with TRBD1. J gave up 4 bases and V 0 bases, and 3 bases lay outside the gene matches. Germline V CDR1 and CDR2: SGHRS, YFSETQ. This CDR3 has 14 amino acids. The CDR3, as DNA: TGCGCCAGCAGCTTGGTGCAGGGGGGCACTGAAGCTTTCTTT. This encodes CASSLVQGGTEAFF. The whole variable domain, filled in from reference TRBV5-1 and TRBJ1-1, reads KAGVTQTPRYLIKTRGQQVTLSCSPISGHRSVSWYQQTPGQGLQFLFEYFSETQRNKGNFPGRFSGRQFSNSRSEMNVSTLELGDSALYLCASSLVQGGTEAFFGQGTRLTVV.

V gene TRBV7-6 combines with J gene TRBJ2-7; D possibly corresponds to TRBD1 (6 bases). The CDR3 has 16 amino acids. Germline CDR1 reads SGHVS; CDR2 reads FNYEAQ. Trimming took 0 bases from V and 1 from J, leaving 13 bases between them. CDR3 nucleotides: TGTGCCAGCAGCTTAGCCGCTACAGGGCAATCCTACGAGCAGTACTTC. Translation gives CASSLAATGQSYEQYF.

With regard to this clone: The sample contains more than one DNA sequence encoding this CDR3. The rearrangement uses TRBV5-1 and TRBJ2-7; 7 bases map to TRBD2. The germline CDR1 and CDR2 sequences are SGHRS and YFSETQ. The CDR3 has 15 residues. The J segment lost 0 bases and the V segment lost 0 bases, leaving 3 bases of the junction unmatched. The CDR3 sequence: CASSLGLAVSYEQYF. DNA of the CDR3: TGCGCCAGCAGCTTGGGGCTAGCGGTCTCCTACGAGCAGTACTTC.

CDR3 coding DNA: TGTGCCAGCAGTATTGTTCTTAACTATGGCTACACCTTC. Residues: CASSIVLNYGYTF. The chain couples TRBV28 to TRBJ1-2; D is uncertain. The V end was cut by 5 bases, the J end by 1 base, with 8 bases between. Germline V lookup: CDR1 MDHEN, CDR2 SYDVKM. CDR3 length: 13 amino acids.

This chain links TRBV7-6 with TRBJ1-5; 7 bases are shared with TRBD1. V lost 5 bases, J lost 4 bases, and 8 bases stayed unmatched. The CDR3 contains 15 residues. Germline CDR1 SGHVS, CDR2 FNYEAQ. The chain's CDR3 is CASSRQQGPNQPQHF. As DNA, the CDR3 is TGTGCCAGCAGCCGTCAACAGGGGCCAAATCAGCCCCAGCATTTT.

V gene TRBV4-1 combines with J gene TRBJ2-1, with D perhaps TRBD1 (6 bases). The V gene lost 3 bases and the J gene lost 8 bases, with 17 bases spanning the gap. Per germline, CDR1 MGHRA and CDR2 YSYEKL. The CDR3 covers 15 residues. DNA of the CDR3: TGCGCCAGCAGCCAGGGGCCCCGGCCAGGGGATGAGCAGTTCTTC. Translating it yields CASSQGPRPGDEQFF.

Comments on this clone: An end of the junction does not agree with germline; a read error may underlie this. The chain is built from TRBV7-8 and TRBJ2-3; D is uncertain. Germline CDR1 reads SGHVS; CDR2 reads FQNEAQ. CDR3 length: 17 residues. As DNA, the CDR3 is TGTGCCAGCAACTTAGTGTCGTTAGAAACTAGCACAGATACGCAGTATTTT. Residues: CASNLVSLETSTDTQYF.

V gene TRBV5-8 combines with J gene TRBJ1-6, with 11 bases matching TRBD1. The V gene end was trimmed by 4 bases and the J gene end by 9 bases; junction bases not matched to a gene: 6. The CDR3 length is 15 residues. From germline, CDR1 is SGHTS and CDR2 YDEGEE. CDR3 DNA: TGTGCCAGCAGCCCCTGGGACAGGGGGGCTTCACCCCTCCACTTT. It yields the protein CASSPWDRGASPLHF.

The rearrangement links TRBV5-1 to TRBJ2-7; the D is unclear. The CDR3 is 15 amino acids. V lost 3 bases and J lost 6, with 19 bases in between. Germline CDR1 SGHRS, CDR2 YFSETQ. This chain's CDR3 is CASSSETLTVSEQYF. The CDR3 nucleotides read TGCGCCAGCAGCTCCGAGACCCTTACAGTTTCCGAGCAGTACTTC.

J is TRBJ1-5 and V is TRBV28; unclear D gene. CDR1 and CDR2 from the germline V gene are MDHEN and SYDVKM. V was trimmed by 3 bases and J by 0 bases, leaving 6 bases between them. The CDR3 sequence is 14 residues long. The CDR3 sequence: CASSFSVSNQPQHF. In DNA form, the CDR3 reads TGTGCCAGCAGTTTCTCTGTTAGCAATCAGCCCCAGCATTTT.

This clone was counted a single time. V is TRBV30 and J is TRBJ2-5, with TRBD2 matching 7 bases. CDR1 and CDR2 from the germline V gene are GTSNPN and SVGIG (reference sequence). V dropped 4 bases and J dropped 0; count of bases not matched to a gene: 5. The CDR3 totals 14 residues. The chain's CDR3 is CAWTSGGYQETQYF. The DNA of the CDR3 is TGTGCCTGGACCTCCGGGGGGTACCAAGAGACCCAGTACTTC. Full variable domain (outside the CDR3, taken from reference TRBV30 and TRBJ2-5): SQTIHQWPATLVQPVGSPLSLECTVEGTSNPNLYWYRQAAGRGLQLLFYSVGIGQISSEVPQNLSASRPQDRQFILSSKKLLLSDSGFYLCAWTSGGYQETQYFGPGTRLLVL.

The chain uses TRBV6-1 and TRBJ2-7, with 9 bases fitting TRBD1. CDR1 is MNHNS, CDR2 SASEGT, per germline. There are 13 residues in the CDR3. V was pared by 8 bases and J by 3 bases, with 5 bases of the junction left unmatched. As DNA, the CDR3 is TGTGCCAGCGGGACAGGGACTGTCTACGAGCAGTACTTC. It codes for CASGTGTVYEQYF.

The CDR3 sequence: CASSPRGQGANTGELFF. The CDR3, as DNA: TGTGCCAGCTCACCTCGTGGACAGGGAGCGAACACCGGGGAGCTGTTTTTT. The rearrangement uses TRBV18 and TRBJ2-2; 8 bases fit TRBD1. The CDR3 totals 17 residues. Per germline, CDR1 KGHSH and CDR2 LQKENI. Trimming cost V 3 bases and J 0 bases; bases outside gene matches: 6.

The gene calls are TRBV9 and TRBJ1-5; maybe TRBD1 (6 bases). The CDR3 loop spans 12 amino acids. CDR1 and CDR2 (germline): SGDLS, YYNGEE. V lost 7 bases and J 9 bases, leaving 14 bases between the germline ends. The CDR3 here is CASPRGPPPQHF. The DNA of the CDR3 is TGTGCCAGCCCCAGGGGTCCCCCGCCCCAGCATTTT.

This chain uses TRBV20-1 with TRBJ1-1; 7 nucleotides match TRBD1. Germline trimming cut 6 bases from V and 10 bases from J; bases unmatched to any gene: 8. This CDR3 is built from 11 residues. Germline loops: CDR1 DFQATT, CDR2 SNEGSKA (reference sequence). In nucleotides, the CDR3 is TGCAGTGCCCGAACAGGGGTTGGAGCTTTCTTT. Protein: CSARTGVGAFF.

The gene calls are TRBV30 and TRBJ1-2; 7 bases agree with TRBD1. J was trimmed by 6 bases and V by 7 bases; bases with no gene match: 17. The CDR3 runs 15 residues. The germline gives CDR1 GTSNPN, CDR2 SVGIG (reference sequence). DNA of the CDR3: TGTGCCTTCCTGGGACAGCCTTACCGAGGGAATGGCTACACCTTC. This gives the protein CAFLGQPYRGNGYTF.

V usage is TRBV7-8 and J usage is TRBJ1-3, with TRBD1 identical over 10 bases. The CDR3 consists of 18 residues. V lost 0 bases to trimming and J lost 3 bases; unmatched junction nucleotides: 8. Germline CDR1 and CDR2: SGHVS and FQNEAQ. The CDR3 region is CASSLAGAGQGYGNTIYF. In DNA form, the CDR3 reads TGTGCCAGCAGCTTAGCCGGGGCGGGACAGGGGTATGGAAACACCATATATTTT. Using reference TRBV7-8 and TRBJ1-3 for the parts outside the CDR3, the full variable domain is GAGVSQSPRYKVAKRGQDVALRCDPISGHVSLFWYQQALGQGPEFLTYFQNEAQLDKSGLPSDRFFAERPEGSVSTLKIQRTQQEDSAVYLCASSLAGAGQGYGNTIYFGEGSWLTVV.

The J gene is TRBJ2-2, the V gene TRBV11-3; weak D call: TRBD2 (5 bases). Germline V gives CDR1 SGHNT, CDR2 YENEEA. V was pared by 2 bases and J by 5 bases, with 15 bases between. The CDR3 is made up of 16 amino acids. In nucleotides, the CDR3 is TGTGCCAGCAGCTTACTAGCCTCCAGATATACCGGGGAGCTGTTTTTT. Translated: CASSLLASRYTGELFF.

This clone was seen a handful of times. This chain links TRBV18 with TRBJ1-5; D gene ambiguous. Trimming pared 1 base from V and 6 bases from J, leaving 7 bases between. This CDR3 region has 13 residues. Germline assignment: CDR1 KGHSH and CDR2 LQKENI. The DNA for the CDR3 is TGTGCCAGCTCACCACGGAGTACTCAGCCCCAGCATTTT. Translation: CASSPRSTQPQHF.

The rearrangement links TRBV15 to TRBJ2-7; a possible D gene is TRBD1 (6 bases). V lost 5 bases and J lost 4, with 15 bases in between. CDR1 is LNHNV and CDR2 is YYDKDF in the germline V gene (reference sequence). The CDR3 covers 14 residues. In nucleotides, the CDR3 is TGTGCCACCAGCCCCGGGGACAAGGAATACGAGCAGTACTTC. Residues: CATSPGDKEYEQYF. Full variable domain (rest looked up from reference TRBV15 and TRBJ2-7): DAMVIQNPRYQVTQFGKPVTLSCSQTLNHNVMYWYQQKSSQAPKLLFHYYDKDFNNEADTPDNFQSRRPNTSFCFLDIRSPGLGDTAMYLCATSPGDKEYEQYFGPGTRLTVT.

The rearrangement uses TRBV5-1 and TRBJ1-2, with 9 positions matching TRBD1. The CDR3 contains 15 residues. J was trimmed by 8 bases and V by 0 bases; bases with no gene match: 8. Germline V gives CDR1 SGHRS, CDR2 YFSETQ. The CDR3 sequence is CASSLGSGTGSGYTF. The CDR3 bases are TGCGCCAGCAGCTTGGGGTCAGGGACAGGGAGCGGCTACACCTTC. Full variable domain (outside the CDR3, taken from reference TRBV5-1 and TRBJ1-2): KAGVTQTPRYLIKTRGQQVTLSCSPISGHRSVSWYQQTPGQGLQFLFEYFSETQRNKGNFPGRFSGRQFSNSRSEMNVSTLELGDSALYLCASSLGSGTGSGYTFGSGTRLTVV.

This chain connects TRBV14 to TRBJ2-6; 7 nucleotides line up with TRBD2. V was pared by 4 bases and J by 0 bases, with 9 bases of the junction left unmatched. The CDR3 is 18 residues long. CDR1 SGHDN and CDR2 FVKESK come from the germline V gene. CDR3 nucleotide sequence: TGTGCCAGCAGCCCCCGGGAGGCAGGATTCTCTGGGGCCAACGTCCTGACTTTC. Translation gives CASSPREAGFSGANVLTF.

This clone was seen just once. V is TRBV7-2 and J is TRBJ1-5; the D gene is possibly TRBD1 (6 bases). The V and J ends lost 5 bases and 7 bases respectively, with 15 bases between them. Germline lookup yields CDR1 SGHTA and CDR2 FQGNSA. The CDR3 has 14 amino acids. The CDR3 region is CASSRGGGGQPQHF. CDR3 DNA: TGTGCCAGCAGCCGGGGAGGGGGAGGACAGCCCCAGCATTTT.

Concerning this clone itself: Other DNA sequences within the sample encode an identical CDR3. The chain has TRBV9 and TRBJ1-5; possibly TRBD1 for D (5 bases). The CDR3 is 15 amino acids. Trimming took 2 bases from V and 6 from J, leaving 15 bases between them. Germline assignment: CDR1 SGDLS and CDR2 YYNGEE. In DNA form, the CDR3 reads TGTGCCAGCAGCGTTGGAGGAGGGGCGGGTCAGCCCCAGCATTTT. Its protein is CASSVGGGAGQPQHF.